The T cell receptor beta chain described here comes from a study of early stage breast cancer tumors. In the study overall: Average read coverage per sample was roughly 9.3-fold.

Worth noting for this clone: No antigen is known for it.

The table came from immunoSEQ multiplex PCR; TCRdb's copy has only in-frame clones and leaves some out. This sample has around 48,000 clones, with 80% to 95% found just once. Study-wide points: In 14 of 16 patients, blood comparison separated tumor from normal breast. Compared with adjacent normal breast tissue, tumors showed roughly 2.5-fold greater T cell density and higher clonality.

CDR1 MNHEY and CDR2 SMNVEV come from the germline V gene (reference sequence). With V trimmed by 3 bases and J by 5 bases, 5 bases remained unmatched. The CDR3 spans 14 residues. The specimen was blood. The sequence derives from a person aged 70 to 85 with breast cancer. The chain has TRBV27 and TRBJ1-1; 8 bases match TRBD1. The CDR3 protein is CASSLGQGATEAFF. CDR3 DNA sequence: TGTGCCAGCAGTTTGGGGCAGGGGGCAACTGAAGCTTTCTTT.